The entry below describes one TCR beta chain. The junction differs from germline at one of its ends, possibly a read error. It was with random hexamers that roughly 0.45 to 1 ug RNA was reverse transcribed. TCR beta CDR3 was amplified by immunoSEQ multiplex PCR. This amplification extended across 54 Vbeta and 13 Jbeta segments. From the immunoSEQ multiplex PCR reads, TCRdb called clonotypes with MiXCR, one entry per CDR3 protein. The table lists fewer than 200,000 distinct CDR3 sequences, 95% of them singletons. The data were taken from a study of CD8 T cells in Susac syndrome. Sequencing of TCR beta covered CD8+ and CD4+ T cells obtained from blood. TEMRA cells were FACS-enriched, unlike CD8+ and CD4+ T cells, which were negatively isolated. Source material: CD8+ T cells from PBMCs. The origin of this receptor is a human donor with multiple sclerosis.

The CDR3 loop is CSGQTGDF. For the CDR3, the DNA is TGCAGCGGTCAGACAGGCGACTTC. The V gene is TRBV29-1, the J gene TRBJ2-5; D perhaps matches TRBD1 (6 bases). The germline V gene encodes CDR1 SQVTM and CDR2 ANQGSEA. CDR3 length equals 8 residues.